This T cell receptor beta chain was identified during a study of cytomegalovirus exposure and HLA in healthy donors. Turning to the study itself: An early release of data contained about 85 million unique TCRs, which came from HLA-typed donors.

Study results and limitations: Later work associated roughly 17,000 TCR beta sequences with HLA alleles at 0.05 false discovery rate. Specificity for CMV antigens was confirmed in vitro for a few of the CMV-associated chains. With later analysis, a missense DCLRE1C variant became linked to TCR beta V- and J-gene trimming.

In regard to this clone: Its antigen is undetermined.

Amplification used 60 Vbeta primers and 13 Jbeta primers. Assay: immunoSEQ multiplex PCR; the TCRdb copy retains only in-frame clones and omits some. This table has about 52,000 clones, more than 65% appearing once. This clonotype originated in a woman aged 50 to 60 in good health and CMV-seronegative. The sequencing input was PBMCs.

CDR3 loop: CASSPLGDQDEKLFF. The CDR3 bases are TGTGCCAGCTCACCACTCGGGGATCAGGATGAAAAACTGTTTTTT. V usage is TRBV18 and J usage is TRBJ1-4; D remains ambiguous. The germline V gene encodes CDR1 KGHSH and CDR2 LQKENI. V was shortened by 1 base and J by 6 bases, with 12 bases between the two germline ends. There are 15 residues in the CDR3.